This T cell receptor (beta chain) was retrieved from a study of cytomegalovirus exposure and HLA in healthy donors. General study findings and limits: CMV serostatus alone was available as immune exposure information.

The PCR used 60 Vbeta and 13 Jbeta primers. Sequenced by immunoSEQ multiplex PCR; TCRdb stores in-frame clones only, minus some. Among 280,000 or so clones, around 90% were seen once, and the ten largest hold 2% to 3%. Germline CDR1 reads MNHNS; CDR2 reads SASEGT. The ends were cut back, 7 bases at V and 1 base at J, with 11 bases in the middle. The CDR3 covers 14 residues. Points on this clone: Its specificity is not known.

This receptor was identified in a woman between 18 and 30 years old in good health and CMV-seronegative. The rearrangement uses TRBV6-1 and TRBJ1-3; unclear D gene. Source material: PBMCs. CDR3 region: CASKQINSGNTIYF. CDR3 in DNA: TGTGCCAGCAAACAAATCAATTCTGGAAACACCATATATTTT.